What follows are 26 T cell receptor beta chains derived from one specimen sequenced in a study of cytomegalovirus exposure and HLA in healthy donors. Primers included in the PCR were 60 Vbeta and 13 Jbeta primers. Here immunoSEQ multiplex PCR was the method, and the copy in TCRdb shows in-frame clones only, minus some. The sample carries 75,000 to 100,000 clones, roughly 70% recorded once. The sample was PBMCs. These receptors all stem from a male donor in good health and CMV-seronegative.

The J gene is TRBJ2-7, the V gene TRBV27; 13 bases fit TRBD2. The germline V gene has CDR1 MNHEY and CDR2 SMNVEV (reference sequence). CDR3 length: 14 amino acids. The J segment lost 6 bases and the V segment lost 2 bases, leaving 1 base of the junction unmatched. The CDR3 is CASSLGTSGTEQYF. CDR3 sequence (DNA): TGTGCCAGCAGTTTAGGGACTAGCGGGACCGAGCAGTACTTC.

The J gene is TRBJ2-7, the V gene TRBV28; TRBD2 matches at 11 bases. Looked up from germline, CDR1 is MDHEN and CDR2 is SYDVKM. With 2 bases clipped from V and 6 bases from J, the junction kept 3 bases outside the gene matches. The length of the CDR3 is 14 residues. CDR3 bases: TGTGCCAGCAGTTTACTTACTAGCGGGAGCGAGCAGTACTTC. This encodes CASSLLTSGSEQYF.

The chain carries TRBV27 and TRBJ1-2; D is unclear. Trimming took 8 bases from V and 5 from J, leaving 15 bases between them. The CDR3 contains 13 residues. Germline values: CDR1 MNHEY, CDR2 SMNVEV (reference sequence). The CDR3 sequence: CASGRGVSYGYTF. CDR3 nucleotides: TGTGCCAGCGGCCGAGGAGTTAGTTATGGCTACACCTTC.

The rearrangement links TRBV10-1 to TRBJ2-7; a weak D match, TRBD1 (5 bases). This CDR3 has 13 residues. The V gene lost 9 bases and the J gene lost 0 bases, with 12 bases spanning the gap. CDR1 WNHNN and CDR2 SYGVQD come from the germline V gene (reference sequence). CDR3 residues: CASLTGSSYEQYF. CDR3 DNA sequence: TGCGCCAGTTTAACAGGCAGCTCCTACGAGCAGTACTTC.

V and J are TRBV11-2 and TRBJ2-7; TRBD2 matches at 11 bases. With 1 base clipped from V and 4 bases from J, the junction kept 9 bases outside the gene matches. Germline V CDR1 and CDR2: SGHAT, FQNNGV. CDR3 length equals 17 residues. CDR3 in amino acids: CASSLVPRLAGRYEQYF. The CDR3 DNA sequence: TGTGCCAGCAGCTTAGTGCCTAGACTAGCGGGAAGGTACGAGCAGTACTTC.

V usage is TRBV6-5 and J usage is TRBJ1-2; 7 bases map to TRBD1. The V gene end was trimmed by 4 bases and the J gene end by 8 bases; junction bases not matched to a gene: 7. The CDR3 has 13 amino acids. Germline V CDR1 and CDR2: MNHEY, SVGAGI. This chain's CDR3 is CASSSWTGSGYTF. The CDR3 DNA reads TGTGCCAGCAGTTCTTGGACAGGCAGCGGCTACACCTTC.

This clone was found once. The V and J genes are TRBV30 and TRBJ1-5; 11 positions match TRBD1. The ends lost 0 bases at V and 2 bases at J; junction bases unmatched: 9. In germline, CDR1 is GTSNPN, CDR2 SVGIG (reference sequence). The CDR3 has 18 residues. Here the CDR3 reads CAWSVERRTGGRNQPQHF. DNA of the CDR3: TGTGCCTGGAGTGTAGAGCGGCGGACAGGGGGCCGCAATCAGCCCCAGCATTTT.

V gene TRBV5-1 combines with J gene TRBJ2-7, with a tentative D call TRBD2 (6 bases). This CDR3 contains 14 residues. CDR1 SGHRS and CDR2 YFSETQ come from the germline V gene. The V and J ends lost 0 bases and 6 bases respectively, with 13 bases between them. The DNA of the CDR3 is TGCGCCAGCAGCTTGGCTAGCGTAAACCCCGAGCAGTACTTC. This translates into CASSLASVNPEQYF.

The V call is TRBV2, the J call TRBJ2-1; 10 bases are a match to TRBD1. The trim removed 7 bases at V and 5 bases at J, leaving 11 bases unmatched. Germline-derived CDR1 and CDR2 are SNHLY and FYNNEI. This CDR3 spans 16 amino acids. CDR3 loop: CASIPGTGAGDNEQFF. CDR3 DNA sequence: TGTGCCAGCATTCCCGGGACAGGGGCCGGGGACAATGAGCAGTTCTTC.

The chain has TRBV27 and TRBJ2-7, with D possibly matching TRBD2 (6 bases). This CDR3 region has 16 residues. Between the trimmed V and J ends, which lost 5 bases and 3 bases, there was a span of 20 bases. Germline CDR1 MNHEY, CDR2 SMNVEV (reference sequence). The chain's CDR3 is CASSEEAGRLDYEQYF. CDR3 DNA: TGTGCCAGCAGTGAAGAGGCGGGGCGCCTCGACTACGAGCAGTACTTC.

The CDR3 region is CASSEALSGGAGTYEQYF. The CDR3 DNA follows: TGTGCCAGCAGTGAAGCGCTGTCAGGGGGCGCGGGGACCTACGAGCAGTACTTC. The rearrangement links TRBV2 to TRBJ2-7; 8 bases fit TRBD1. From germline, CDR1 is SNHLY and CDR2 FYNNEI. Germline trimming cut 0 bases from V and 2 bases from J; bases unmatched to any gene: 12. CDR3 size: 18 residues.

The V and J genes are TRBV25-1 and TRBJ1-1, with TRBD1 matching 7 bases. The CDR3 runs 16 residues. Germline loops: CDR1 MGHDK, CDR2 SYGVNS. The V gene end was trimmed by 3 bases and the J gene end by 2 bases; junction bases not matched to a gene: 9. The CDR3, as DNA: TGTGCCAGCAGTGAGCGGGACAGCTCTTATAACACTGAAGCTTTCTTT. As protein: CASSERDSSYNTEAFF. Using reference TRBV25-1 and TRBJ1-1 for the parts outside the CDR3, the full variable domain is EADIYQTPRYLVIGTGKKITLECSQTMGHDKMYWYQQDPGMELHLIHYSYGVNSTEKGDLSSESTVSRIRTEHFPLTLESARPSHTSQYLCASSERDSSYNTEAFFGQGTRLTVV.

The chain links TRBV27 to TRBJ1-2, with a possible D match to TRBD1 (6 bases). Germline V lookup: CDR1 MNHEY, CDR2 SMNVEV (reference sequence). Trimming shortened V by 0 bases and J by 6 bases, and 14 bases separated the two germline ends. This CDR3 is built from 15 residues. CDR3 amino acids: CASSLSRTAMNGYTF. In nucleotides, the CDR3 is TGTGCCAGCAGTTTATCGCGGACAGCGATGAATGGCTACACCTTC.

The CDR3 sequence is CSVEDPYGGRYEQYF. For the CDR3, the DNA is TGCAGCGTTGAAGATCCCTACGGAGGTCGCTACGAGCAGTACTTC. This rearrangement joins TRBV29-1 to TRBJ2-5, with a possible D match to TRBD2 (5 bases). The end of the DNA aligns better with TRBJ2-7, so the J call may be wrong. The CDR3 length is 15 residues. Germline V CDR1 and CDR2: SQVTM, ANQGSEA.

The J gene is TRBJ2-7, the V gene TRBV5-1; no definite D call. This CDR3 contains 11 residues. Germline lookup yields CDR1 SGHRS and CDR2 YFSETQ. Trimming shortened V by 3 bases and J by 4 bases, and 5 bases separated the two germline ends. CDR3 sequence reads: CASSSQYEQYF. The CDR3 coding sequence is TGCGCCAGCAGCTCTCAGTACGAGCAGTACTTC. Using reference TRBV5-1 and TRBJ2-7 for the parts outside the CDR3, the full variable domain is KAGVTQTPRYLIKTRGQQVTLSCSPISGHRSVSWYQQTPGQGLQFLFEYFSETQRNKGNFPGRFSGRQFSNSRSEMNVSTLELGDSALYLCASSSQYEQYFGPGTRLTVT.

The chain uses TRBV27 and TRBJ1-3, with unresolved D. The germline V gene encodes CDR1 MNHEY and CDR2 SMNVEV (reference sequence). CDR3 length: 15 residues. V was pared by 0 bases and J by 3 bases, with 9 bases between. The CDR3 coding sequence is TGTGCCAGCAGTTTATCCGAAGGAGGTGGAAACACCATATATTTT. Amino acids: CASSLSEGGGNTIYF.

V gene TRBV4-1 combines with J gene TRBJ2-2; the match to TRBD2 covers 10 bases. Trimming cost V 2 bases and J 4 bases; bases outside gene matches: 4. This CDR3 comprises 16 residues. Germline V gene lookup returns CDR1 MGHRA and CDR2 YSYEKL. Here the CDR3 DNA reads TGCGCCAGCAGCCAAAGACTAGCGGGCGGCACCGGGGAGCTGTTTTTT. It specifies CASSQRLAGGTGELFF.

J is TRBJ1-1 and V is TRBV30; 8 bases align to TRBD1. The CDR3 loop spans 14 amino acids. Germline V lookup: CDR1 GTSNPN, CDR2 SVGIG (reference sequence). V shed 5 bases, J shed 3 bases, and the junction held 8 bases outside the gene matches. CDR3 bases: TGTGCCTGGGAACACCCGGACAGGGACACTGAAGCTTTCTTT. Amino acid sequence: CAWEHPDRDTEAFF.

The chain couples TRBV6-6 to TRBJ2-5, with D possibly being TRBD2 (5 bases). The CDR3 covers 16 residues. V lost 2 bases to trimming and J lost 2 bases, with 15 bases between them. The germline V gene encodes CDR1 MNHNY and CDR2 SVGAGI (reference sequence). The CDR3: CASSYRRGAEQETQYF. DNA of the CDR3: TGTGCCAGCAGTTACCGACGGGGAGCGGAGCAAGAGACCCAGTACTTC.

V gene TRBV29-1 combines with J gene TRBJ1-2, with 8 bases aligning to TRBD1. Losses at the gene ends were 6 bases for V and 4 bases for J; bases not matched to a gene: 7. Germline loops: CDR1 SQVTM, CDR2 ANQGSEA. The CDR3 totals 13 residues. CDR3 bases: TGCAGCGTGCCCGGGACAGGCTTCTATGGCTACACCTTC. It specifies CSVPGTGFYGYTF.

V gene TRBV28 combines with J gene TRBJ2-1, with a tentative D call TRBD1 (6 bases). CDR1 is MDHEN and CDR2 is SYDVKM in the germline V gene. This CDR3 is built from 15 residues. V was trimmed by 2 bases and J by 7 bases, leaving 15 bases between them. This CDR3 is CASSLRRTRGNEQFF. The CDR3 DNA follows: TGTGCCAGCAGTTTAAGGCGGACAAGGGGGAATGAGCAGTTCTTC. Looking up the rest from reference TRBV28 and TRBJ2-1 gives the full variable domain: DVKVTQSSRYLVKRTGEKVFLECVQDMDHENMFWYRQDPGLGLRLIYFSYDVKMKEKGDIPEGYSVSREKKERFSLILESASTNQTSMYLCASSLRRTRGNEQFFGPGTRLTVL.

The chain couples TRBV19 to TRBJ1-1; perhaps TRBD1 as D (6 bases). CDR1 and CDR2 from the germline V gene are LNHDA and SQIVND (reference sequence). The V gene lost 11 bases and the J gene lost 6 bases, with 16 bases spanning the gap. The CDR3 runs to 12 residues. The chain's CDR3 is CACINRAAEAFF. In nucleotides, the CDR3 is TGTGCCTGTATTAACAGGGCGGCTGAAGCTTTCTTT.

This clone turned up a few times. This chain connects TRBV27 to TRBJ2-7; 9 bases map to TRBD2. Trimming at V came to 5 bases and at J to 3 bases, leaving 5 bases not matched to a gene. This CDR3 has 14 residues. Germline V gene lookup returns CDR1 MNHEY and CDR2 SMNVEV (reference sequence). CDR3 protein: CASSPGLAVYEQYF. CDR3 DNA sequence: TGTGCCAGCAGTCCGGGACTAGCTGTCTACGAGCAGTACTTC.

This clone has just a few counts. The CDR3 bases are TGTGCCAGCAGCTTAACTATAGCGGGAGGTCGCACCGGGGAGCTGTTTTTT. It is translated as CASSLTIAGGRTGELFF. The V call is TRBV7-3, the J call TRBJ2-2, with 10 nucleotides matching TRBD2. Germline V lookup: CDR1 SGHTA, CDR2 FQGTGA. Germline trimming cut 0 bases from V and 4 bases from J; bases unmatched to any gene: 5. This CDR3 region has 17 residues.

This sequence joins TRBV30 and TRBJ2-3, with a possible D match to TRBD2 (6 bases). Germline V gene lookup returns CDR1 GTSNPN and CDR2 SVGIG (reference sequence). The CDR3 length is 15 residues. Trimming left V 0 bases short and J 1 base short, with 11 bases between. CDR3 DNA: TGTGCCTGGAGTGTAGGCGGCGGGGGCACAGATACGCAGTATTTT. Translated: CAWSVGGGGTDTQYF.

The rearrangement joins TRBV28 to TRBJ1-2; TRBD1 matches at 7 bases. Germline CDR1 is MDHEN and CDR2 is SYDVKM. The junction had 12 bases not matched to a gene; V was cut back by 7 bases and J by 4 bases. The CDR3 sequence is 15 residues long. CDR3 sequence: CASTPPAGGSYGYTF. The CDR3 DNA reads as TGTGCCAGCACCCCTCCGGCAGGGGGAAGCTATGGCTACACCTTC.